The text below deals with one TCR beta chain. V trimming: 0 bases; J trimming: 2 bases; junction bases outside the gene matches: 12. Germline CDR1 SGHTA, CDR2 FQGNSA. The CDR3 loop spans 19 amino acids. This specimen comes from a study of blood T cell repertoires in COVID-19. About the research overall: Specimens from acute and convalescent COVID-19 originated in the United States, Italy and Spain.

In the original processing: For nucleated cells, counts were estimated from reference gene primer amplification. Assay: immunoSEQ multiplex PCR; the TCRdb copy retains only in-frame clones and omits some. D and trimming come from the DNA, and the V and J calls and clone size come from that table. The sample records 150,000 to 250,000 clones, approximately 85% being singletons. Cohort allocation depended upon clinical history that participants reported. Material: PBMCs or T cells enriched from blood (not recorded which). The TCR originated in a man aged 35-49 years who had recovered from COVID-19. V and J are TRBV7-2 and TRBJ2-3; 9 bases are a match to TRBD2. This CDR3 is CASSLAPVFLAGITDTQYF. The CDR3 coding sequence is TGTGCCAGCAGCTTAGCGCCGGTTTTTCTAGCGGGGATCACAGATACGCAGTATTTT. The complete variable domain, with remaining parts taken from reference TRBV7-2 and TRBJ2-3, reads GAGVSQSPSNKVTEKGKDVELRCDPISGHTALYWYRQSLGQGLEFLIYFQGNSAPDKSGLPSDRFSAERTGGSVSTLTIQRTQQEDSAVYLCASSLAPVFLAGITDTQYFGPGTRLTVL.